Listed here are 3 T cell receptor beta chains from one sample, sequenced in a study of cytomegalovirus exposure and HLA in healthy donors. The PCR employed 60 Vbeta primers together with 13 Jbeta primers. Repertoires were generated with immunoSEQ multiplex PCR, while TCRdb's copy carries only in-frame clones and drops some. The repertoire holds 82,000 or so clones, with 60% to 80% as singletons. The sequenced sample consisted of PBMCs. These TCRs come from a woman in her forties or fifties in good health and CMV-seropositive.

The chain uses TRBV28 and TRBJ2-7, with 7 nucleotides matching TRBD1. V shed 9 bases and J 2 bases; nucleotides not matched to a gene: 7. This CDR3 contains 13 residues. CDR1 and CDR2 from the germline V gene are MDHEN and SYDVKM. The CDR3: CASIRDSTYEQYF. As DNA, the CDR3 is TGTGCCAGTATCCGGGACAGCACCTACGAGCAGTACTTC.

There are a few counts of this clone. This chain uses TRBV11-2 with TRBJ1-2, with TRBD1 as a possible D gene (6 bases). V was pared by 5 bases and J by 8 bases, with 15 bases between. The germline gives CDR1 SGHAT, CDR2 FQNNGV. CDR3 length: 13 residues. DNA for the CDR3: TGTGCCAGCAGCCCAAGGGGGATCTACGGCTACACCTTC. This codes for CASSPRGIYGYTF.

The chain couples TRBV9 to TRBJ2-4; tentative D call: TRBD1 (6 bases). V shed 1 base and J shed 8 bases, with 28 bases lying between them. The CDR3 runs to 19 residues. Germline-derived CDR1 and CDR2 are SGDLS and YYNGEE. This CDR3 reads CASSVSWNTPGDVEDIQYF. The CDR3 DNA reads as TGTGCCAGCAGCGTATCCTGGAACACGCCAGGGGACGTTGAGGACATTCAGTACTTC.